This T cell receptor beta chain was sequenced during a study of T cells after yellow fever vaccination. Between the trimmed V and J ends, which lost 1 base and 0 bases, there was a span of 13 bases. Germline V CDR1 and CDR2: SGHDN, FVKESK. The CDR3 sequence is 16 residues long. MiXCR was run by TCRdb on the 5' RACE reads, yielding one entry per CDR3 protein. The data hold approximately 90,000 distinct CDR3 sequences, with roughly 6% observed a single time. This material consisted of CD8+ T cells sorted from PBMCs, taken 10 days after the yellow fever booster vaccination. The rearrangement uses TRBV14 and TRBJ2-7; a possible D gene is TRBD1 (6 bases). This TCR was sampled from a man aged 18 to 29 who received the YFV17D yellow fever vaccine. The CDR3 loop reads CASSQAFGDNSYEQYF. CDR3 bases: TGTGCCAGCAGCCAAGCGTTTGGGGACAACTCCTACGAGCAGTACTTC.